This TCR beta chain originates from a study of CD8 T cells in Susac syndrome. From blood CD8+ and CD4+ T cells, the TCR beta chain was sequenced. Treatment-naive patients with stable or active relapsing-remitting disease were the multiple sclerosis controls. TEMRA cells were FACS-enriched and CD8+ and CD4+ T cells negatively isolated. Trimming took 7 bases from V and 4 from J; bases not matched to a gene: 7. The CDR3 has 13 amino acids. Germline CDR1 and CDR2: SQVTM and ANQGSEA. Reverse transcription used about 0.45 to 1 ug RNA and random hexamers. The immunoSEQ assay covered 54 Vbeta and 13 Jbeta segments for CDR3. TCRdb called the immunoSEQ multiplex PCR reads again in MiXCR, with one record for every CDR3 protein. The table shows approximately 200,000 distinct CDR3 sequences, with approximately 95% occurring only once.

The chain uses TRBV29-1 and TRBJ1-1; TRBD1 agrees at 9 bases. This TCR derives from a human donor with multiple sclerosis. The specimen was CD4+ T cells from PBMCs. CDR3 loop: CSADRGDGTEAFF. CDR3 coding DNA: TGCAGCGCCGACAGGGGGGATGGCACTGAAGCTTTCTTT.